This T cell receptor (beta chain) was recovered during a study of vaccination and CD4 T cells after COVID-19. As for the study in general: Overlapping peptides of the spike proteins of SARS-CoV-2, HCoV-NL63, HCoV-OC43 and HCoV-229E were used for cell stimulation.

Treatment given: 10-day PBMC culture with coronavirus spike peptide pools or control peptides (ViraFEST assay). It was with roughly 10 IU/ml IL-2 and roughly 10 ug/ml peptide pools that roughly 2.2 million PBMCs per well were cultured. Regarding this clonotype: The target antigen is unknown.

The CDR3 consists of 14 residues. The V gene lost 5 bases and the J gene lost 0 bases, with 11 bases spanning the gap. Germline values: CDR1 MNHEY, CDR2 SMNVEV (reference sequence). Sequenced with the Oncomine TCR Beta short-read assay was DNA taken from cultured CD4+ T cells. TCRdb analysed the PCR reads with MiXCR anew, one entry per CDR3 protein. This table has over 9,000 distinct CDR3 sequences, roughly 58% appearing once. This receptor was taken from a human donor who had recovered from COVID-19. The V and J genes are TRBV27 and TRBJ2-7; D is possibly TRBD1 (6 bases). The sequencing sample was made of CD4+ T cells from blood, cultured in vitro. CDR3 sequence: CASSPRQVSYEQYF. The CDR3 bases are TGTGCCAGCAGTCCACGACAGGTCTCCTACGAGCAGTACTTC.